The next 21 T cell receptor beta chains were all read from a single sample in a study of blood T cell repertoires in COVID-19. TCRdb's copy holds only in-frame clones and misses some; the assay was immunoSEQ multiplex PCR. Among about 42,000 clones listed, around 94% were seen once. The specimen was peripheral blood. The receptors shown here come from a man in his fifties or sixties with active COVID-19.

This chain links TRBV19 with TRBJ2-5; TRBD2 agrees at 15 bases. Germline trimming cut 4 bases from V and 1 base from J; bases unmatched to any gene: 7. CDR3 length: 18 residues. In germline, CDR1 is LNHDA, CDR2 SQIVND (reference sequence). The CDR3 nucleotides read TGTGCCAGTAGTACCATCGGGACTAGCGGGAGGCCCCAAGAGACCCAGTACTTC. It codes for CASSTIGTSGRPQETQYF.

This chain connects TRBV5-4 to TRBJ2-7; 15 bases are shared with TRBD2. The V and J ends lost 4 bases and 4 bases, in that order; junction bases with no gene match: 6. This CDR3 has 16 residues. Germline CDR1 is SGHNT and CDR2 is YYREEE (reference sequence). The CDR3 coding sequence is TGTGCCAGCAGCCGCGGGGGGACTAGCGGGAGGTACGAGCAGTACTTC. Its protein is CASSRGGTSGRYEQYF.

This chain uses TRBV10-2 with TRBJ1-1, with no clear D. The CDR3 sequence is 12 residues long. The V gene's germline CDR1 is WSHSY and CDR2 SAAADI. V lost 8 bases, J lost 0 bases, and 7 bases lay in between. This chain's CDR3 is CASLEVNTEAFF. For the CDR3, the DNA is TGCGCCAGCCTGGAGGTGAACACTGAAGCTTTCTTT.

This chain uses TRBV12-5 with TRBJ2-1, with 14 bases aligning to TRBD2. CDR3 length: 17 amino acids. V shed 1 base and J 5 bases; nucleotides not matched to a gene: 4. CDR1 is LGHNT and CDR2 is FRNRAP in the germline V gene. CDR3 loop: CASGLGLAGGPDNEQFF. Written as DNA, the CDR3 is TGTGCTAGTGGTTTGGGACTAGCGGGAGGGCCGGACAATGAGCAGTTCTTC.

This clone was seen just once. The CDR3 sequence: CASSHYMGTSGNNEQFF. CDR3 DNA sequence: TGTGCCAGCAGCCATTACATGGGGACTAGCGGGAACAATGAGCAGTTCTTC. The chain carries TRBV14 and TRBJ2-1; 13 nucleotides match TRBD2. CDR3 length equals 17 residues. Germline assignment: CDR1 SGHDN and CDR2 FVKESK. Trimming cost V 3 bases and J 5 bases; bases outside gene matches: 7.

The gene calls are TRBV2 and TRBJ2-7; unclear D gene. Trimming removed 7 bases at V and 0 bases at J, with 16 bases between. The CDR3 totals 15 residues. Germline lookup yields CDR1 SNHLY and CDR2 FYNNEI. CDR3 nucleotides: TGTGCCAGCACCGACGGGTACCGAAGCTCCTACGAGCAGTACTTC. Protein: CASTDGYRSSYEQYF.

J is TRBJ1-1 and V is TRBV12-3 or TRBV12-4; D perhaps matches TRBD1 (5 bases). V was clipped by 6 bases and J by 2 bases, with 10 bases between them. The CDR3 sequence is 13 residues long. As DNA, the CDR3 is TGTGCCAGCAGGACCCAGGGTAACACTGAAGCTTTCTTT. Protein sequence: CASRTQGNTEAFF.

The chain carries TRBV6-6 and TRBJ1-2, with 7 bases that match TRBD1. The CDR3 runs 15 residues. With V trimmed by 4 bases and J by 6 bases, 11 bases remained unmatched. The germline CDR1 and CDR2 sequences are MNHNY and SVGAGI (reference sequence). The CDR3 sequence is CASSSGKGALNGYTF. The CDR3 DNA reads as TGTGCCAGCAGTTCTGGGAAGGGGGCTTTAAATGGCTACACCTTC.

The chain couples TRBV6-1 to TRBJ1-5; maybe TRBD1 (5 bases). V was clipped by 2 bases and J by 5 bases, with 16 bases between them. The CDR3 is 16 residues long. Germline CDR1 is MNHNS and CDR2 is SASEGT. CDR3 in DNA: TGTGCCAGCAGTGAACGGCAGGGAAAGGGATATCAGCCCCAGCATTTT. Translated: CASSERQGKGYQPQHF.

The chain combines TRBV11-3 with TRBJ2-1; 14 bases line up with TRBD2. The germline V gene has CDR1 SGHNT and CDR2 YENEEA. V shed 0 bases and J 7 bases; nucleotides not matched to a gene: 5. The CDR3 extends over 17 amino acids. The CDR3 coding sequence is TGTGCCAGCAGCTTAGATGGGGGGACTAGCGGGAGAAATGAGCAGTTCTTC. Its translation is CASSLDGGTSGRNEQFF.

The chain uses TRBV13 and TRBJ2-2; TRBD2 matches at 7 bases. CDR1 and CDR2 (germline): PRHDT, FYEKMQ (reference sequence). The CDR3 covers 14 residues. V shed 5 bases, J shed 4 bases, and the junction held 4 bases outside the gene matches. The CDR3 DNA is TGTGCCAGCAGCGACGGGACTACCACCGGGGAGCTGTTTTTT. It is translated as CASSDGTTTGELFF.

V gene TRBV6-5 combines with J gene TRBJ1-4; D remains ambiguous. The CDR3 totals 15 residues. CDR1 and CDR2 from the germline V gene are MNHEY and SVGAGI. V lost 6 bases and J 7 bases, leaving 18 bases between the germline ends. The CDR3 loop is CASRPRAARGEKLFF. CDR3 sequence (DNA): TGTGCCAGCAGGCCGAGGGCGGCAAGAGGTGAAAAACTGTTTTTT.

This clone was found a few times. This chain joins TRBV19 and TRBJ1-5; D may be TRBD1 (5 bases). Trimming took 1 base from V and 2 from J, leaving 12 bases between them. Germline assignment: CDR1 LNHDA and CDR2 SQIVND (reference sequence). This CDR3 region has 16 residues. CDR3 sequence (DNA): TGTGCCAGTAGTATAGTGGTACAAGGGGGCAATCAGCCCCAGCATTTT. Amino acids: CASSIVVQGGNQPQHF.

The CDR3 is CASSPNRQSKVAFF. In DNA form, the CDR3 reads TGTGCCAGCAGTCCGAATCGACAGTCGAAGGTAGCTTTCTTT. The chain couples TRBV27 to TRBJ1-1, with a weak D call TRBD1 (5 bases). The CDR3 length is 14 residues. V lost 5 bases and J 10 bases, leaving 20 bases between the germline ends. In germline, CDR1 is MNHEY, CDR2 SMNVEV (reference sequence).

V gene TRBV2 combines with J gene TRBJ2-2; a weak D match, TRBD2 (5 bases). V was cut by 10 bases and J by 2 bases, with 17 bases left in between. Germline assignment: CDR1 SNHLY and CDR2 FYNNEI. The CDR3 length is 15 residues. CDR3 sequence reads: CATDGETRNTGELFF. As DNA, the CDR3 is TGTGCCACGGACGGAGAAACTAGAAACACCGGGGAGCTGTTTTTT.

J is TRBJ1-1 and V is TRBV5-4, with D tentatively TRBD1 (5 bases). The V end lost 4 bases, the J end lost 4 bases, and 14 bases lay between the germline ends. The length of the CDR3 is 14 residues. Germline CDR1 is SGHNT and CDR2 is YYREEE (reference sequence). This CDR3 is CASSLRLGRTEAFF. The CDR3 coding sequence is TGTGCCAGCAGCCTTCGTCTGGGGCGCACTGAAGCTTTCTTT.

V is TRBV9 and J is TRBJ1-3, with D possibly matching TRBD1 (6 bases). The CDR3 has 17 amino acids. With 0 bases removed from V and 3 bases from J, the gap between germline ends came to 16 bases. CDR1 and CDR2 (germline): SGDLS, YYNGEE. CDR3 loop: CASSVGSTTGGGNTIYF. The CDR3 nucleotides are TGTGCCAGCAGCGTAGGCTCGACGACAGGCGGTGGAAACACCATATATTTT.

The CDR3 bases are TGTGCCACCAGTATTAACAATGAGCAGTTCTTC. This codes for CATSINNEQFF. This sequence joins TRBV24-1 and TRBJ2-1, with D unresolved. Trimming shortened V by 6 bases and J by 5 bases, and 4 bases separated the two germline ends. This CDR3 spans 11 amino acids. In germline, CDR1 is KGHDR, CDR2 SFDVKD.

J is TRBJ2-6 and V is TRBV18; 9 positions match TRBD1. The CDR3 loop spans 18 amino acids. The V segment lost 3 bases and the J segment 0 bases; nucleotides outside the gene matches: 6. Germline V gene lookup returns CDR1 KGHSH and CDR2 LQKENI. The CDR3 coding sequence is TGTGCCAGCTCACCTACCGGGACAGGGAACTCTGGGGCCAACGTCCTGACTTTC. It specifies CASSPTGTGNSGANVLTF.

This chain joins TRBV6-6 and TRBJ2-7; 7 positions agree with TRBD1. The CDR3 length is 13 residues. CDR1 and CDR2 from the germline V gene are MNHNY and SVGAGI (reference sequence). The trim removed 6 bases at V and 0 bases at J, leaving 2 bases unmatched. The CDR3 region has the DNA TGTGCCAGCAGGAAGGGGGCCTCCTACGAGCAGTACTTC. Its protein product is CASRKGASYEQYF.

This clone was counted once. The chain uses TRBV5-4 and TRBJ1-1, with 7 bases identical to TRBD1. Per germline, CDR1 SGHNT and CDR2 YYREEE (reference sequence). CDR3 size: 14 residues. With 4 bases clipped from V and 0 bases from J, the junction kept 3 bases outside the gene matches. The CDR3 sequence: CASSVQGVNTEAFF. The CDR3 coding sequence is TGTGCCAGCAGCGTGCAGGGGGTGAACACTGAAGCTTTCTTT. The variable domain in full, completed from reference TRBV5-4 and TRBJ1-1, reads ETGVTQSPTHLIKTRGQQVTLRCSSQSGHNTVSWYQQALGQGPQFIFQYYREEENGRGNFPPRFSGLQFPNYSSELNVNALELDDSALYLCASSVQGVNTEAFFGQGTRLTVV.